Listed below are T cell receptor beta chains from one sample, sequenced in a study of T-cell memory formation after mild COVID-19. MiXCR was run by TCRdb on the 5' RACE reads, yielding one entry per CDR3 protein. The data contain fewer than 350,000 distinct CDR3 sequences, 7.5% to 9.5% of them seen just once; the ten biggest clones take up around a fifth. Sequencing was performed on PBMCs or a T cell subset sorted from them (not recorded which). These receptors originate from a man in his late teens or twenties who had mild COVID-19 (a few samples of this study predate the infection). Cell type and time point are not known. Both conserved end residues are part of each CDR3. A D gene is named only where the DNA matches it firmly. Clone size, where shown, is once, few, many, or a class for clones that have expanded.

size | D | J | V | DNA | CDR3
few | TRBD1 | TRBJ1-1 | TRBV20-1 | TGCAGTGCTAGACGACAGGGATGGGGGGACACTGAAGCTTTCTTT | CSARRQGWGDTEAFF
- | - | TRBJ1-1 | TRBV5-1 | TGCGCCAGCAGCGAATACCAGGGTGTGGGCACTGAAGCTTTCTTT | CASSEYQGVGTEAFF
- | - | TRBJ2-3 | TRBV10-1 | TGCGCCAGCAGTAGAGGACAGTCGGGCACAGATACGCAGTATTTT | CASSRGQSGTDTQYF
many | TRBD2 | TRBJ2-2 | TRBV20-1 | TGCAGTGCTAAGCGGGGGGACCCCGGGGAGCTGTTTTTT | CSAKRGDPGELFF
- | - | TRBJ2-3 | TRBV27 | TGTGCCAGCAGTTTGGGTCTGGGGATCACAGATACGCAGTATTTT | CASSLGLGITDTQYF
- | TRBD1 | TRBJ1-2 | TRBV4-3 | TGCGCCAGCAGCCCCCAGGGGCAGGGGGTGAACGGCTACACCTTC | CASSPQGQGVNGYTF
many | - | TRBJ2-2 | TRBV7-9 | TGTGCCAGCAGTCCCCGGTCGAACACCGGGGAGCTGTTTTTT | CASSPRSNTGELFF
- | TRBD1 | TRBJ2-1 | TRBV18 | TGTGCCAGCTCACCTCCCGGGACAGGGGATATCAATGAGCAGTTCTTC | CASSPPGTGDINEQFF
few | - | TRBJ1-5 | TRBV20-1 | TGCAGTGCTACCCCCTTACGCAGGCAGCCCCAGCATTTT | CSATPLRRQPQHF
few | - | TRBJ1-2 | TRBV12-3/TRBV12-4 | TGTGCCAGCAGTTTAGCATTGTTATCAAAACCCTATGGCTACACCTTC | CASSLALLSKPYGYTF
few | - | TRBJ1-2 | TRBV12-3/TRBV12-4 | TGTGCCAGCATCATTTACGGGGGCTATGGCTACACCTTC | CASIIYGGYGYTF
- | - | TRBJ2-2 | TRBV7-9 | TGTGCCAGCAGCTTAGTGGAGGGCGCCGGGGAGCTGTTTTTT | CASSLVEGAGELFF
- | - | TRBJ1-2 | TRBV2 | TGTGCCAGCAGTGAAGTTCGTGGGGGCGAATTCTATGGCTACACCTTC | CASSEVRGGEFYGYTF
- | - | TRBJ1-2 | TRBV6-2/TRBV6-3 | TGTGCCAGCAGTTCTCGAGGCGCCCATGGCTACACCTTC | CASSSRGAHGYTF
- | - | TRBJ2-5 | TRBV20-1 | TGCAGTGCTAGCTCGGACAGAGTAGAGACCCAGTACTTC | CSASSDRVETQYF
many | - | TRBJ2-6 | TRBV30 | TGTGCCTGGAGTGTAGGCGGGGCCAACGTCCTGACTTTC | CAWSVGGANVLTF
once | - | TRBJ2-5 | TRBV4-1 | TGCGCCAGCAACCGGGACGCCGAGGATCCAGAGACCCAGTACTTC | CASNRDAEDPETQYF
many | - | TRBJ2-3 | TRBV4-1 | TGCGCCAGCAGCCCCCTTGAGGGGCGGGGAGATACGCAGTATTTT | CASSPLEGRGDTQYF
many | - | TRBJ2-3 | TRBV6-1 | TGTGCCAGCAGCTCTCGGCAGGGAAAAGTGGACACAGATACGCAGTATTTT | CASSSRQGKVDTDTQYF
- | - | TRBJ2-5 | TRBV7-2 | TGTGCCAGCAGCCCCCAAGGGGGGGACAGCCAGTACTTC | CASSPQGGDSQYF
- | - | TRBJ2-7 | TRBV20-1 | TGCAGTGCTAGACGGGACCCAGGGAGCTACGAGCAGTACTTC | CSARRDPGSYEQYF
- | TRBD2 | TRBJ2-3 | TRBV12-3/TRBV12-4 | TGTGCCAGCAGACAAAGCGGGGGGGTAGATACGCAGTATTTT | CASRQSGGVDTQYF
many | - | TRBJ1-5 | TRBV4-1 | TGCGCCAGCAGCCAAGTGCGACAGGACAATCAGCCCCAGCATTTT | CASSQVRQDNQPQHF
few | TRBD1 | TRBJ2-1 | TRBV11-2 | TGTGCCAGCAGCCACGGGACAGGGAATGAGCAGTTCTTC | CASSHGTGNEQFF
few | - | TRBJ2-5 | TRBV7-2 | TGTGCCAGCACCGGGGCCGAAGAGACCCAGTACTTC | CASTGAEETQYF
many | TRBD2 | TRBJ2-3 | TRBV5-1 | TGCGCCAGCAGCTTCTTAGCGGGGTCTAGCACAGATACGCAGTATTTT | CASSFLAGSSTDTQYF
- | TRBD2 | TRBJ2-5 | TRBV5-1 | TGCGCCAGCAGCTTGGCAGCCCAGCGGGGGTACCAAGAGACCCAGTACTTC | CASSLAAQRGYQETQYF
- | TRBD2 | TRBJ2-1 | TRBV7-6 | TGTGCCAGCAGCTCTCTAGCGGGGGGGAACTACAATGAGCAGTTCTTC | CASSSLAGGNYNEQFF